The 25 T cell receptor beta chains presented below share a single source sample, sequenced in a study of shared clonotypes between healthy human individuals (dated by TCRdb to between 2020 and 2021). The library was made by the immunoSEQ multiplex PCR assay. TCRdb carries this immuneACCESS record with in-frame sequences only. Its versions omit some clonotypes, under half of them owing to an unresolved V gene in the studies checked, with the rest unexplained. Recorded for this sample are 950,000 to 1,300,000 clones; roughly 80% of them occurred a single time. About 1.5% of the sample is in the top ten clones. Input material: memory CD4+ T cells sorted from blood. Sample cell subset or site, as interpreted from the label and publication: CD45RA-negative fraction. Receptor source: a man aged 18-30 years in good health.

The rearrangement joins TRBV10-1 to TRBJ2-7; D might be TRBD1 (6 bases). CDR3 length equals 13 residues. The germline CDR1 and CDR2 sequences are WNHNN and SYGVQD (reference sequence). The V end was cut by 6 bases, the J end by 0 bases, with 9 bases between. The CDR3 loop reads CASSPGHSYEQYF. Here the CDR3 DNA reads TGCGCCAGCAGCCCGGGACACTCCTACGAGCAGTACTTC.

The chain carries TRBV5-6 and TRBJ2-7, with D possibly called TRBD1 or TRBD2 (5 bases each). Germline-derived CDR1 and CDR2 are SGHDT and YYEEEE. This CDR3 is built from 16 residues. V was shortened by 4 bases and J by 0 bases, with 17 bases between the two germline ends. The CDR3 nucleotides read TGTGCCAGCAGCCCTGAGGGGTCAGGAAGCTCCTACGAGCAGTACTTC. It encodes CASSPEGSGSSYEQYF.

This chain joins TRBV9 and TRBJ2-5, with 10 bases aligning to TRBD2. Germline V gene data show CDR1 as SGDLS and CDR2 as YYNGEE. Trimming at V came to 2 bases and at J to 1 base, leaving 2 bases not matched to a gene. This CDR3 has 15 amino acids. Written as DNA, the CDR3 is TGTGCCAGCAGCGTCCCTAGCGGGGGCCAAGAGACCCAGTACTTC. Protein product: CASSVPSGGQETQYF.

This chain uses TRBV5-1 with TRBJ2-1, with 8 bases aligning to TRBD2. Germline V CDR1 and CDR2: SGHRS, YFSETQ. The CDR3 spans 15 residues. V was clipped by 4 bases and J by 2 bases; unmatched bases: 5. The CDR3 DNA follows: TGCGCCAGCAGCCCACTAGCGGATCCCTACAATGAGCAGTTCTTC. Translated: CASSPLADPYNEQFF.

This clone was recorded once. CDR3 nucleotides: TGCGCCAGCAGTGGGGGGGGCGGGAAGGGCTACACCTTC. Amino acids: CASSGGGGKGYTF. V and J are TRBV10-2 and TRBJ1-2, with TRBD1 as a possible D gene (6 bases). The length of the CDR3 is 13 residues. Trimming left V 4 bases short and J 8 bases short, with 14 bases between. CDR1 and CDR2 (germline): WSHSY, SAAADI.

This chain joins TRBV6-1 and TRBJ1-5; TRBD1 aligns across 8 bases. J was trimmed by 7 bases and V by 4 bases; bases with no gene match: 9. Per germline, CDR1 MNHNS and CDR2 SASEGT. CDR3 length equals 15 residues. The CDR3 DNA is TGTGCCAGCAGTGTTTCGACAGGGGACGGGCAGCCCCAGCATTTT. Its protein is CASSVSTGDGQPQHF.

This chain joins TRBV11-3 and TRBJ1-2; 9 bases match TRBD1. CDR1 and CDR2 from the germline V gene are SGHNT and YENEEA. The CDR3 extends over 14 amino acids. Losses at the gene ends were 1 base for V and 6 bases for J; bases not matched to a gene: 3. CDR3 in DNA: TGTGCCAGCAGCTTAGTAGACAGGGGGAATGGCTACACCTTC. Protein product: CASSLVDRGNGYTF.

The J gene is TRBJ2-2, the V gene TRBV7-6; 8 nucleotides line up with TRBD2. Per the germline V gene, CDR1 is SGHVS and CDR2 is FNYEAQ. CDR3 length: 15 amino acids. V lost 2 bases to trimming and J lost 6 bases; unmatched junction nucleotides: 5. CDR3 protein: CASSLRSGGPGELFF. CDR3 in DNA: TGTGCCAGCAGCTTAAGGTCGGGAGGGCCCGGGGAGCTGTTTTTT.

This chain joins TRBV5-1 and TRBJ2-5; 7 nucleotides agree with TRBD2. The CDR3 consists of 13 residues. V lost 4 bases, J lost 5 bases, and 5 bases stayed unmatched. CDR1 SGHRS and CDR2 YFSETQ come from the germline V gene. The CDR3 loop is CASSRTSRETQYF. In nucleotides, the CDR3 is TGCGCCAGCAGCAGGACTAGTAGGGAGACCCAGTACTTC.

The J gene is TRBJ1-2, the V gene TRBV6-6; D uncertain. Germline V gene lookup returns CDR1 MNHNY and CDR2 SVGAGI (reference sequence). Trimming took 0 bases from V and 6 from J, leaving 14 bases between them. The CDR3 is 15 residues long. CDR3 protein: CASSYSPAASNGYTF. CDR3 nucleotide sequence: TGTGCCAGCAGTTACTCACCGGCCGCATCCAATGGCTACACCTTC.

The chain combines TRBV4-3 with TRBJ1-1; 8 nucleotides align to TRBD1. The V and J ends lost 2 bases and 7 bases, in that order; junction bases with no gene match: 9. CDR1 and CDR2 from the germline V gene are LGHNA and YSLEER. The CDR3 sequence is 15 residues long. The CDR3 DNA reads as TGCGCCAGCAGCCAACTATTGACAGGGGCCGGTGAAGCTTTCTTT. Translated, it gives CASSQLLTGAGEAFF.

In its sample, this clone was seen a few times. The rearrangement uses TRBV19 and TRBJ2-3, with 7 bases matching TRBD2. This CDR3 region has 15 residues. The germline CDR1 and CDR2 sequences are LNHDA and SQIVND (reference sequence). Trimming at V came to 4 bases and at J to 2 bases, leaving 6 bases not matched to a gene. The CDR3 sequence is CASSRSGTNTDTQYF. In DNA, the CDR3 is TGTGCCAGTAGTAGATCCGGGACTAACACAGATACGCAGTATTTT.

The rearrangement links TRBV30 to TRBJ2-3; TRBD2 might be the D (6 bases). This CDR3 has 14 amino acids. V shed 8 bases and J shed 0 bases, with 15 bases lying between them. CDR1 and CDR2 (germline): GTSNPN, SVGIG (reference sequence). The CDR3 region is CALGRGTSTDTQYF. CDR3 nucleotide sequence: TGTGCCCTGGGTCGCGGGACGAGCACAGATACGCAGTATTTT.

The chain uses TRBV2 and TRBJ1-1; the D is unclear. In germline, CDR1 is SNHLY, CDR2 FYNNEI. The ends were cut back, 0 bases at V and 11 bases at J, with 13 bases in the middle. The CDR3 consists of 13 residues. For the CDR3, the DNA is TGTGCCAGCAGTGAAGCGCGGACCGACGTGGCTTTCTTT. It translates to CASSEARTDVAFF.

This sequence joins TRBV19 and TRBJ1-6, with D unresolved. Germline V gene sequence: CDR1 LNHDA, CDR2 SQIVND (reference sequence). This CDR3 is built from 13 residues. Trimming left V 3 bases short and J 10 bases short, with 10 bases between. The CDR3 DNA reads TGTGCCAGTAGTATCGAGCGGGAATCACCCCTCCACTTT. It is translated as CASSIERESPLHF.

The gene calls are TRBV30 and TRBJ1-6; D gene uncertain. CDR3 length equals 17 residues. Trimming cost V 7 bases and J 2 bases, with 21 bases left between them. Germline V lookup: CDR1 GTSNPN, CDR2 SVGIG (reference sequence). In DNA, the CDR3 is TGTGCCTTCCAGCCTCTGAGGCTAAAGGCCTATAATTCACCCCTCCACTTT. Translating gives CAFQPLRLKAYNSPLHF.

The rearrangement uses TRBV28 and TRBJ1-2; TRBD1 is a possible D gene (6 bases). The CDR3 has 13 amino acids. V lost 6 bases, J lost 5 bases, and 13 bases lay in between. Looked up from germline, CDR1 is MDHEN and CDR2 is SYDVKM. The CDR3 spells CASSLDRKYGYTF. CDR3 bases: TGTGCCAGCAGCCTTGACAGGAAATATGGCTACACCTTC.

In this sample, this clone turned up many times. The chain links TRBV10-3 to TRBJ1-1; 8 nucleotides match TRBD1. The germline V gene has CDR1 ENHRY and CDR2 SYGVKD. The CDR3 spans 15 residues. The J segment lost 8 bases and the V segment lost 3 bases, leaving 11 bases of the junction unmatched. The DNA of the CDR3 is TGTGCCATCAGTGAATCCAGGACAGGGAAGACGGAAGCTTTCTTT. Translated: CAISESRTGKTEAFF.

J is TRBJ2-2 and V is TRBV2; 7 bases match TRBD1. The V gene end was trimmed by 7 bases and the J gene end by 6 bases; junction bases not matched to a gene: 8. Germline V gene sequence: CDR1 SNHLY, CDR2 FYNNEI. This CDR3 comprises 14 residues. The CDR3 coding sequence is TGTGCCAGCACATCAGGGGGACGGGCCGGGGAGCTGTTTTTT. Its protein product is CASTSGGRAGELFF.

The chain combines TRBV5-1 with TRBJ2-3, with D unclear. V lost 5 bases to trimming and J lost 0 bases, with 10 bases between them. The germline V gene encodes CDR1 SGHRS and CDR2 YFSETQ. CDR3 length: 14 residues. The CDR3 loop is CASRELSSTDTQYF. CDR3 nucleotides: TGCGCCAGCAGGGAGCTTTCTAGCACAGATACGCAGTATTTT.

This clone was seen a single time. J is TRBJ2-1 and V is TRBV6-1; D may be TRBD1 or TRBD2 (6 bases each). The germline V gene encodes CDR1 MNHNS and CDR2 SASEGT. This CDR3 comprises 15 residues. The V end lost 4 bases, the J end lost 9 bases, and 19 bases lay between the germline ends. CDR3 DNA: TGTGCCAGCAGTGGCGGAGGGGGGAGATTTGGTGAGCAGTTCTTC. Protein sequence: CASSGGGGRFGEQFF.

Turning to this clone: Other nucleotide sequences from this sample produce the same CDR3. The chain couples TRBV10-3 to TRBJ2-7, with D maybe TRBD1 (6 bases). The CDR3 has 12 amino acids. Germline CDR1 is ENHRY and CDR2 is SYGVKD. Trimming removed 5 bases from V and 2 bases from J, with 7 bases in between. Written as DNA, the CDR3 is TGTGCCATCAGTACAGGGACCTACGAGCAGTACTTC. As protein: CAISTGTYEQYF.

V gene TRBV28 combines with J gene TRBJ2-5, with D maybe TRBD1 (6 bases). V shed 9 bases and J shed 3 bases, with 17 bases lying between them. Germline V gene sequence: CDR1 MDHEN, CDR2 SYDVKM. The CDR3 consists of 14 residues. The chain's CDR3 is CASTPPGHEETQYF. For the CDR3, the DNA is TGTGCCAGTACGCCTCCGGGACACGAAGAGACCCAGTACTTC. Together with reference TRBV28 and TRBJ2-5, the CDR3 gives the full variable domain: DVKVTQSSRYLVKRTGEKVFLECVQDMDHENMFWYRQDPGLGLRLIYFSYDVKMKEKGDIPEGYSVSREKKERFSLILESASTNQTSMYLCASTPPGHEETQYFGPGTRLLVL.

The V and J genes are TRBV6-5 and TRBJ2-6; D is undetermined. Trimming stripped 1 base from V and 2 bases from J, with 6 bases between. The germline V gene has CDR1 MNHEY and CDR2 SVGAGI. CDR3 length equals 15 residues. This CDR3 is CASSYFGTGANVLTF. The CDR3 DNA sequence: TGTGCCAGCAGTTACTTTGGTACTGGGGCCAACGTCCTGACTTTC.

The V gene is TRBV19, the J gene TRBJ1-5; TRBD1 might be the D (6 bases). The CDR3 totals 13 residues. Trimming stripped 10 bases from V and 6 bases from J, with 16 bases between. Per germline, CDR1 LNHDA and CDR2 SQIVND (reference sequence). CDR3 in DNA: TGTGCCATCGCACAGGGCTTCGGTCAGCCCCAGCATTTT. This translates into CAIAQGFGQPQHF.